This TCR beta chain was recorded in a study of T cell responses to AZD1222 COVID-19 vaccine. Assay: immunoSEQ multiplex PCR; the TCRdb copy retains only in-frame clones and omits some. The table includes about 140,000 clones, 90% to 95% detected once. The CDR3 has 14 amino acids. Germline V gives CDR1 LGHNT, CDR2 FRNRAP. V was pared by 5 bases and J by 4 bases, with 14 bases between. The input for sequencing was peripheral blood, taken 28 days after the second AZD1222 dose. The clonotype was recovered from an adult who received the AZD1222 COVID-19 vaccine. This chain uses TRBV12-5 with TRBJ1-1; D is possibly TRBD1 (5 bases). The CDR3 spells CASGLPGLSTEAFF. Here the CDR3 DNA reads TGTGCTAGTGGTCTCCCAGGGTTGAGCACTGAAGCTTTCTTT.